One and the same sample provided the 9 T cell receptor beta chains below, sequenced in a study of T cell responses to AZD1222 COVID-19 vaccine. Some clones are missing from TCRdb's copy, which holds only in-frame ones; the method was immunoSEQ multiplex PCR. Of 150,000 or so clones in the sample, 92% were seen once. This specimen was peripheral blood, taken 28 days after the second AZD1222 dose. The receptors here all came from an adult who received the AZD1222 COVID-19 vaccine.

This sequence joins TRBV25-1 and TRBJ1-1, with D hard to call. Germline CDR1 reads MGHDK; CDR2 reads SYGVNS. The V gene lost 7 bases and the J gene lost 1 base, with 4 bases spanning the gap. The CDR3 is 11 residues long. The CDR3 nucleotides are TGTGCCAGCACGAGGAACACTGAAGCTTTCTTT. As protein: CASTRNTEAFF.

This sequence joins TRBV28 and TRBJ1-2; TRBD1 matches at 9 bases. The germline V gene encodes CDR1 MDHEN and CDR2 SYDVKM. The CDR3 is 14 amino acids. The J segment lost 7 bases and the V segment lost 7 bases, leaving 10 bases of the junction unmatched. This CDR3 is CASTDRQGESGYTF. CDR3 nucleotides: TGTGCCAGCACCGACCGACAGGGGGAATCTGGCTACACCTTC.

The V gene is TRBV21-1, the J gene TRBJ1-2. TRBV21-1 constitutes a pseudogene. This CDR3 comprises 19 residues. The CDR3 DNA reads as TGTGCCAGCAGCAAAGCGCTAGGGAGGGACTCCCGACGCCAATATGGCTACACCTTC. As protein: CASSKALGRDSRRQYGYTF.

In DNA form, the CDR3 reads TGTGCCAGCAGTCCTCGGACCCTTTATGAAGCTTTCTTT. Translating gives CASSPRTLYEAFF. V usage is TRBV6-5 and J usage is TRBJ1-1; D remains ambiguous. The CDR3 is made up of 13 amino acids. CDR1 MNHEY and CDR2 SVGAGI come from the germline V gene. V lost 5 bases, J lost 7 bases, and 14 bases lay in between.

The chain is built from TRBV28 and TRBJ2-1; 10 bases line up with TRBD1. Germline CDR1 reads MDHEN; CDR2 reads SYDVKM. This CDR3 is 18 amino acids long. V trimming: 6 bases; J trimming: 4 bases; junction bases outside the gene matches: 15. The DNA of the CDR3 is TGTGCCAGCAGCCCTCGTGCGGGGAAGGACAGGGGGTACAATGAGCAGTTCTTC. It yields the protein CASSPRAGKDRGYNEQFF.

The chain combines TRBV5-1 with TRBJ1-1, with D maybe TRBD1 (5 bases). The CDR3 contains 14 residues. Germline loops: CDR1 SGHRS, CDR2 YFSETQ. The V and J ends lost 4 bases and 1 base respectively, with 11 bases between them. CDR3 in DNA: TGCGCCAGCAGCCTGGGGCCGGGGAACACTGAAGCTTTCTTT. Amino acids: CASSLGPGNTEAFF.

CDR3 in amino acids: CASSPGTGLQETQYF. Here the CDR3 DNA reads TGTGCCAGCAGTCCGGGGACAGGACTCCAAGAGACCCAGTACTTC. The V and J genes are TRBV28 and TRBJ2-5; 8 bases map to TRBD1. Trimming removed 5 bases from V and 1 base from J; junction bases left unmatched: 6. The CDR3 covers 15 residues. Germline lookup yields CDR1 MDHEN and CDR2 SYDVKM.

This clone has only a few counts. The chain employs TRBV6-9 and TRBJ1-1, with 9 bases fitting TRBD1. The CDR3 has 15 residues. Germline CDR1 and CDR2: MNHGY and SVAAGI. The CDR3 bases are TGTGAAAACATAGGACAGGGGCGAGAGAACACTGAAGCTTTCTTT. Its translation is CENIGQGRENTEAFF.

The chain couples TRBV6-5 to TRBJ1-6, with 9 bases that match TRBD1. The ends lost 4 bases at V and 9 bases at J; junction bases unmatched: 4. Germline CDR1 MNHEY, CDR2 SVGAGI. CDR3 size: 14 residues. CDR3: CASSSRQGGSPLHF. CDR3 sequence (DNA): TGTGCCAGCAGTTCTCGACAGGGGGGTTCACCCCTCCACTTT.